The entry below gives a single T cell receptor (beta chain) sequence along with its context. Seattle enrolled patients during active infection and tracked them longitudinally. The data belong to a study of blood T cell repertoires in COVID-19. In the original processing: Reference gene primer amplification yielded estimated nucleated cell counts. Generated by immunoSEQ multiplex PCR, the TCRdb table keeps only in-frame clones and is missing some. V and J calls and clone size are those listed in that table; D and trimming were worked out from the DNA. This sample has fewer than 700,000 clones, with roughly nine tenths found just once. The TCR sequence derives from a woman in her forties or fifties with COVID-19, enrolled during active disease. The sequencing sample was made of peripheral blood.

CDR3 protein: CASSELAEKLFF. CDR3 bases: TGTGCCAGCAGTGAATTGGCCGAAAAACTGTTTTTT. The chain carries TRBV6-1 and TRBJ1-4; the D is unclear. The CDR3 has 12 residues. Germline loops: CDR1 MNHNS, CDR2 SASEGT. V shed 2 bases and J shed 8 bases, with 6 bases lying between them.